In its sample, the clone carrying this T cell receptor beta chain was seen once. This sample was taken from a study of CD8 T cells in Susac syndrome. Sequencing of TCR beta was undertaken in CD8+ and CD4+ T cells derived from blood. Negative isolation yielded the CD8+ and CD4+ T cells, while FACS enriched the TEMRA cells. The V and J ends lost 4 bases and 1 base respectively, with 8 bases between them. Germline V gene sequence: CDR1 SGHRS, CDR2 YFSETQ. The CDR3 consists of 13 residues. An input of about 0.45 to 1 ug of RNA was subjected to reverse transcription using random hexamers. TCRdb analysed the immunoSEQ multiplex PCR reads with MiXCR anew, one entry per CDR3 protein. The sample has 160,000 or so distinct CDR3 sequences, roughly 93% seen once.

The sample taken for sequencing was CD4+ T cells from PBMCs. The TCR sequence derives from a human donor in good health. The chain has TRBV5-1 and TRBJ1-1; no firm D call. CDR3 sequence: CASSIDWNTEAFF. The CDR3 nucleotides are TGCGCCAGCAGCATTGACTGGAACACTGAAGCTTTCTTT.